One and the same sample provided the 22 T cell receptor beta chains below, sequenced in a study of beta chain features in type 1 diabetes. cDNA synthesis used the whole RNA isolate, giving expressed TCRB sequences. Measured with immunoSEQ multiplex PCR; TCRdb has only the in-frame clones, and not every one. The sample lists under 200,000 clones, 9% to 10% occurring once. The sequencing input was central memory CD4+ T cells from blood. Receptor source: a woman younger than 35 in good health.

This clone appeared a few times. The chain recombines TRBV7-9 with TRBJ1-2; weak D call: TRBD1 (5 bases). CDR1 is SEHNR and CDR2 is FQNEAQ in the germline V gene (reference sequence). This CDR3 contains 14 residues. The V gene lost 5 bases and the J gene lost 4 bases, with 14 bases spanning the gap. CDR3 loop: CASSERTLSYGYTF. DNA for the CDR3: TGTGCCAGCAGCGAAAGGACACTAAGCTATGGCTACACCTTC.

V usage is TRBV7-9 and J usage is TRBJ2-1, with TRBD2 identical over 10 bases. Germline values: CDR1 SEHNR, CDR2 FQNEAQ (reference sequence). The CDR3 contains 15 residues. V lost 10 bases, J lost 6 bases, and 12 bases stayed unmatched. CDR3 nucleotides: TGTGCCACGTCCTTGGGGGCTAGCGGGGGCAATGAGCAGTTCTTC. It specifies CATSLGASGGNEQFF.

The table lists this clone with a few counts. The sample has other DNA sequences that encode this CDR3 too. V gene TRBV9 combines with J gene TRBJ1-2; D might be TRBD1 (5 bases). The CDR3 contains 13 residues. The V gene's germline CDR1 is SGDLS and CDR2 YYNGEE. V shed 2 bases and J shed 8 bases, with 13 bases lying between them. Written as DNA, the CDR3 is TGTGCCAGCAGCGTTGAAGGGGAGGGAGGCTACACCTTC. Residues: CASSVEGEGGYTF. The full variable domain, its missing parts supplied by reference TRBV9 and TRBJ1-2, is DSGVTQTPKHLITATGQRVTLRCSPRSGDLSVYWYQQSLDQGLQFLIQYYNGEERAKGNILERFSAQQFPDLHSELNLSSLELGDSALYFCASSVEGEGGYTFGSGTRLTVV.

This clone was recorded at least ten times. The CDR3 region has the DNA TGTGCCAGCGAGGGAACTAGCGAGACCCAGTACTTC. This codes for CASEGTSETQYF. This sequence joins TRBV2 and TRBJ2-5; D might be TRBD2 (6 bases). The V end lost 8 bases, the J end lost 5 bases, and 12 bases lay between the germline ends. Germline V gene lookup returns CDR1 SNHLY and CDR2 FYNNEI. There are 12 residues in the CDR3.

The V gene is TRBV2, the J gene TRBJ1-5; the D gene is possibly TRBD1 (5 bases). Germline V CDR1 and CDR2: SNHLY, FYNNEI. V lost 4 bases to trimming and J lost 5 bases, with 15 bases between them. The CDR3 is 15 residues long. CDR3 coding DNA: TGTGCCAGCAGTGCCTTCAGTGGGGCGGATCAGCCCCAGCATTTT. This codes for CASSAFSGADQPQHF.

The gene calls are TRBV30 and TRBJ2-7; D possibly corresponds to TRBD2 (6 bases). The CDR3 totals 12 residues. The V and J ends lost 6 bases and 1 base respectively, with 10 bases between them. Germline values: CDR1 GTSNPN, CDR2 SVGIG (reference sequence). The CDR3 nucleotides are TGTGCCTGCGCTGGGGGGTCCTACGAGCAGTACTTC. Amino acids: CACAGGSYEQYF.

J is TRBJ2-1 and V is TRBV10-3; 7 bases agree with TRBD2. The CDR3 length is 14 residues. Unmatched junction bases numbered 8, after V lost 10 bases and J lost 2 bases. The germline gives CDR1 ENHRY, CDR2 SYGVKD. The CDR3 region has the DNA TGTGCCACCCGGGGGGAAAGGACCTACAATGAGCAGTTCTTC. Encoded protein: CATRGERTYNEQFF.

This clone came up many times. The V and J genes are TRBV29-1 and TRBJ2-5; 7 nucleotides align to TRBD2. CDR3 size: 13 residues. Germline CDR1 SQVTM, CDR2 ANQGSEA. As DNA, the CDR3 is TGCAGTTTAGCAGGGAGGGCCTGGGAGACCCAGTACTTC. Amino acid sequence: CSLAGRAWETQYF. The whole variable domain, filled in from reference TRBV29-1 and TRBJ2-5, reads SAVISQKPSRDICQRGTSLTIQCQVDSQVTMMFWYRQQPGQSLTLIATANQGSEATYESGFVIDKFPISRPNLTFSTLTVSNMSPEDSSIYLCSLAGRAWETQYFGPGTRLLVL.

Many counts were recorded for this clone. V gene TRBV30 combines with J gene TRBJ1-3; D ambiguous. Trimming removed 3 bases at V and 2 bases at J, with 8 bases between. The CDR3 loop spans 13 amino acids. Germline lookup yields CDR1 GTSNPN and CDR2 SVGIG (reference sequence). The CDR3 sequence is CAWSRAPGNTIYF. CDR3 DNA: TGTGCCTGGAGCCGAGCCCCTGGAAACACCATATATTTT.

In its sample, this clone was seen a few times. The rearrangement joins TRBV5-4 to TRBJ2-7; 9 bases match TRBD2. The CDR3 is 16 amino acids. Germline lookup yields CDR1 SGHNT and CDR2 YYREEE (reference sequence). V lost 5 bases and J lost 4; bases outside the gene matches: 13. The CDR3 nucleotides are TGTGCCAGCAGTCAATGGAGGGGGACTAGCTTGTACGAGCAGTACTTC. This sequence encodes CASSQWRGTSLYEQYF.

The gene calls are TRBV19 and TRBJ1-2; TRBD1 aligns across 8 bases. The CDR3 length is 12 residues. V shed 8 bases and J 8 bases; nucleotides not matched to a gene: 7. Germline values: CDR1 LNHDA, CDR2 SQIVND (reference sequence). The CDR3 DNA sequence: TGTGCCAGTTTTGCAGGGGGCGGAGGCTACACCTTC. It is translated as CASFAGGGGYTF.

This clone came up a few times. The gene calls are TRBV30 and TRBJ2-3, with a possible D match to TRBD1 (5 bases). Germline assignment: CDR1 GTSNPN and CDR2 SVGIG (reference sequence). The CDR3 is made up of 14 amino acids. V was shortened by 5 bases and J by 3 bases, with 15 bases between the two germline ends. The CDR3 DNA reads as TGTGCCTGGGGCCAAGGGGTAGTGACAGATACGCAGTATTTT. It translates to CAWGQGVVTDTQYF.

The chain carries TRBV7-2 and TRBJ2-1; D uncertain. The V end was cut by 0 bases, the J end by 8 bases, with 8 bases between. Germline V CDR1 and CDR2: SGHTA, FQGNSA. The CDR3 has 13 amino acids. The CDR3 nucleotides read TGTGCCAGCAGCTTAGCGCTCCGGGATGAGCAGTTCTTC. It is translated as CASSLALRDEQFF.

The chain joins TRBV9 to TRBJ2-5; 8 bases agree with TRBD1. This CDR3 is built from 16 residues. Germline CDR1 is SGDLS and CDR2 is YYNGEE. The J segment lost 0 bases and the V segment lost 0 bases, leaving 4 bases of the junction unmatched. CDR3 loop: CASSVGGTGYQETQYF. The CDR3 nucleotides are TGTGCCAGCAGCGTAGGAGGGACAGGCTACCAAGAGACCCAGTACTTC.

Only a few counts were recorded for this clone. The chain combines TRBV15 with TRBJ2-1; D not resolved. The V gene lost 0 bases and the J gene lost 7 bases, with 16 bases spanning the gap. The CDR3 totals 16 residues. Germline V gene sequence: CDR1 LNHNV, CDR2 YYDKDF (reference sequence). The CDR3 sequence is CATSRDQYRSVNEQFF. CDR3 nucleotide sequence: TGTGCCACCAGCAGAGATCAATATCGGTCGGTTAATGAGCAGTTCTTC.

The chain links TRBV4-1 to TRBJ1-2; tentative D call: TRBD1 (5 bases). The germline V and J ends were trimmed by 4 bases and 7 bases, with 16 bases remaining between them. This CDR3 comprises 14 residues. Germline values: CDR1 MGHRA, CDR2 YSYEKL. Here the CDR3 DNA reads TGCGCCAGCAGCCTCCAGAGACAGAGGACTGGCTACACCTTC. Protein product: CASSLQRQRTGYTF.

In its sample, this clone was seen a few times. J is TRBJ2-5 and V is TRBV30; D possibly corresponds to TRBD2 (6 bases). Germline-derived CDR1 and CDR2 are GTSNPN and SVGIG (reference sequence). CDR3 length equals 12 residues. Trimming took 2 bases from V and 7 from J, leaving 11 bases between them. The CDR3 bases are TGTGCCTGGAGTCCGGGAGCAGGGACCCAGTACTTC. It is translated as CAWSPGAGTQYF.

The CDR3 sequence: CASGKQVGTDTQYF. The CDR3 DNA sequence: TGTGCCAGCGGAAAACAGGTTGGCACAGATACGCAGTATTTT. J is TRBJ2-3 and V is TRBV27, with a tentative D call TRBD1 (5 bases). The germline V gene encodes CDR1 MNHEY and CDR2 SMNVEV (reference sequence). The V gene lost 8 bases and the J gene lost 1 base, with 13 bases spanning the gap. CDR3 length: 14 amino acids.

The chain combines TRBV28 with TRBJ2-5; TRBD2 agrees at 7 bases. Trimming cost V 5 bases and J 7 bases; bases outside gene matches: 7. The length of the CDR3 is 13 residues. Germline CDR1 reads MDHEN; CDR2 reads SYDVKM. CDR3 nucleotide sequence: TGTGCCAGCAGTCCCAGCGGGAAAGGGACCCAGTACTTC. This encodes CASSPSGKGTQYF.

To note about this clone: Other DNA sequences in the sample encode the same CDR3. The J gene is TRBJ1-5, the V gene TRBV5-6; weak D call: TRBD1 (6 bases). V was shortened by 0 bases and J by 5 bases, with 9 bases between the two germline ends. The CDR3 sequence is 14 residues long. Germline CDR1 reads SGHDT; CDR2 reads YYEEEE. In DNA, the CDR3 is TGTGCCAGCAGCTTGGGACAGGCAGATCAGCCCCAGCATTTT. Translation gives CASSLGQADQPQHF.

This clone was detected a few times. V is TRBV2 and J is TRBJ2-3; TRBD1 might be the D (5 bases). Germline V gene lookup returns CDR1 SNHLY and CDR2 FYNNEI. The germline V and J ends were trimmed by 7 bases and 6 bases, with 8 bases remaining between them. This CDR3 contains 11 residues. CDR3 coding DNA: TGTGCCAGCAATAACAGGGATACGCAGTATTTT. Translating gives CASNNRDTQYF.

The rearrangement uses TRBV18 and TRBJ1-1, with D possibly being TRBD1 (5 bases). Germline-derived CDR1 and CDR2 are KGHSH and LQKENI. With 4 bases removed from V and 4 bases from J, the gap between germline ends came to 10 bases. The CDR3 is made up of 13 amino acids. CDR3 sequence reads: CASSLRDATEAFF. DNA of the CDR3: TGTGCCAGCTCACTCAGGGATGCCACTGAAGCTTTCTTT.